This TCR beta chain stems from a study of T cell changes during pregnancy in multiple sclerosis. Method: immunoSEQ multiplex PCR; TCRdb's copy keeps in-frame clones and lacks some. The sample gives tens of thousands of clones, about 87% of which show up once; about 0.57% is in the top ten. V gave up 8 bases and J gave up 6 bases, with 19 bases separating them. CDR1 and CDR2 from the germline V gene are SGHTA and FQGTGA. The CDR3 length is 15 residues. The TCR comes from a female donor with multiple sclerosis, enrolled in a pregnancy study. The specimen was CD4+ T cells from peripheral blood mononuclear cells, collected before pregnancy. The chain employs TRBV7-3 and TRBJ2-2; D is ambiguous. CDR3 sequence: CASSRSTNEAGELFF. CDR3 DNA sequence: TGTGCCAGCTCAAGGTCCACTAATGAGGCCGGGGAGCTGTTTTTT.